This T cell receptor (beta chain) was observed in a study of long-term antiretroviral therapy in people with HIV. The germline V gene encodes CDR1 SEHNR and CDR2 FQNEAQ (reference sequence). V dropped 5 bases and J dropped 8 bases, with 21 bases sitting between them. The CDR3 covers 16 residues. The assay used was immunoSEQ (version v3.0), run at survey level. The data were produced by immunoSEQ multiplex PCR, yet TCRdb's version contains in-frame clones alone and is incomplete. This sample carries tens of thousands of clones, approximately 80% of them seen once, and the ten largest clones take about 14%.

Sequenced material: unsorted PBMCs, taken approximately 4.5 years after starting antiretroviral therapy. The clonotype was recovered from a man aged 25-45 years with HIV. V gene TRBV7-9 combines with J gene TRBJ1-4; possible D gene TRBD1, 6 bases. Here the CDR3 reads CASSPEGGTGGEKLFF. CDR3 nucleotides: TGTGCCAGCAGCCCCGAGGGGGGAACAGGAGGGGAAAAACTGTTTTTT.